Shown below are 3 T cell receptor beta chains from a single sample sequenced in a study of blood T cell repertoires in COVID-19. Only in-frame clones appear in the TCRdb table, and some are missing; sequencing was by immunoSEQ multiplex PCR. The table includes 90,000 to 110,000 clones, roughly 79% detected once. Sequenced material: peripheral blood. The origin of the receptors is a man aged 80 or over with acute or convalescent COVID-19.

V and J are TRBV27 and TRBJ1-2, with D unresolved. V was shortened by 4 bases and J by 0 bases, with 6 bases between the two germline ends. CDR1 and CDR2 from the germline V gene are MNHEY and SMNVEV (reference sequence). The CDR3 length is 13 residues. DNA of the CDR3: TGTGCCAGCAGTTCGGGGACTAACTATGGCTACACCTTC. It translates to CASSSGTNYGYTF.

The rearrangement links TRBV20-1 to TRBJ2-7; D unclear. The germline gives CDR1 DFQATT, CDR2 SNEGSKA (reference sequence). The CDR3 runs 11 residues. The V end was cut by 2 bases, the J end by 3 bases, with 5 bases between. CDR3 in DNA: TGCAGTGCTAGAAAGCACTACGAGCAGTACTTC. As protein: CSARKHYEQYF.

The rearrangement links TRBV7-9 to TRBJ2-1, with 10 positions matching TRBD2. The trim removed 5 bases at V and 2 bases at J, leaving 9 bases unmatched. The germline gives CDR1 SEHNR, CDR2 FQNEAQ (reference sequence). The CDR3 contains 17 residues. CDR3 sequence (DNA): TGTGCCAGCAGCCCGAGACCAGCGGGAGGGACCTACAATGAGCAGTTCTTC. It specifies CASSPRPAGGTYNEQFF.